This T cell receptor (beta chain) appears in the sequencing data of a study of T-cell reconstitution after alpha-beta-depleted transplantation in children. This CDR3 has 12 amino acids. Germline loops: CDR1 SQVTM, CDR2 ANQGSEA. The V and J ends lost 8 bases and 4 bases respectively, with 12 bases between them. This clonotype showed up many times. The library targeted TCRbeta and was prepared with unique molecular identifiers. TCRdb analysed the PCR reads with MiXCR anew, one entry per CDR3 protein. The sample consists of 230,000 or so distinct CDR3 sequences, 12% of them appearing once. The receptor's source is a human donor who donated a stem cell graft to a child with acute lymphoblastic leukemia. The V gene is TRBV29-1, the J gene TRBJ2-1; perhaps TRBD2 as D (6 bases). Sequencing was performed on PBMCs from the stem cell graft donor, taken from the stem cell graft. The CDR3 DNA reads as TGCAGCTCGTGGGAGGAGTACAATGAGCAGTTCTTC. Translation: CSSWEEYNEQFF.